Listed here are 22 T cell receptor beta chains from one sample, sequenced in a study of T cells in localized non-small cell lung cancer. Assay used: immunoSEQ multiplex PCR; TCRdb lists only in-frame clones, some missing. The sample lists 5,400 or so clones, around 85% occurring once. The sequences come from PBMCs, collected before any cancer treatment. The receptors stem from a woman aged 40 to 75 with stage II lung adenocarcinoma.

The chain employs TRBV7-2 and TRBJ2-3; tentatively, D is TRBD1 (6 bases). CDR3 length equals 15 residues. The germline CDR1 and CDR2 sequences are SGHTA and FQGNSA. Trimming cost V 1 base and J 5 bases, with 13 bases left between them. The CDR3 reads CASSLDRVVRDTQYF. As DNA, the CDR3 is TGTGCCAGCAGCTTAGACAGGGTTGTGAGAGATACGCAGTATTTT.

The V gene is TRBV6-1, the J gene TRBJ1-1; TRBD1 is a possible D gene (5 bases). CDR3 length: 15 residues. The germline CDR1 and CDR2 sequences are MNHNS and SASEGT. Trimming removed 6 bases from V and 1 base from J, with 15 bases in between. The CDR3 sequence is CASSGGARKNTEAFF. The CDR3 DNA reads as TGTGCCAGCAGCGGGGGAGCCAGGAAGAACACTGAAGCTTTCTTT.

The J gene is TRBJ1-1, the V gene TRBV7-8; 10 nucleotides agree with TRBD1. Germline assignment: CDR1 SGHVS and CDR2 FQNEAQ. CDR3 length: 15 amino acids. V dropped 5 bases and J dropped 10; count of bases not matched to a gene: 13. CDR3 nucleotides: TGTGCCAGCAGCCCCGGGACAGGGGATGGGTGGGGAGCTTTCTTT. Amino acids: CASSPGTGDGWGAFF.

This clone has just a few counts. The CDR3 here is CAIRGGEEEKLFF. CDR3 sequence (DNA): TGTGCCATCAGAGGGGGTGAAGAGGAAAAACTGTTTTTT. The chain joins TRBV10-3 to TRBJ1-4, with D perhaps matching TRBD1 (6 bases). The CDR3 length is 13 residues. V was pared by 6 bases and J by 8 bases, with 13 bases between. The germline V gene encodes CDR1 ENHRY and CDR2 SYGVKD.

The V gene is TRBV14, the J gene TRBJ2-1, with 10 bases identical to TRBD1. This CDR3 region has 16 residues. Germline CDR1 SGHDN, CDR2 FVKESK. J lost 2 bases, V lost 3 bases, and 4 bases had no gene match. The CDR3 is CASSQGQGRTYNEQFF. CDR3 nucleotides: TGTGCCAGCAGCCAGGGACAGGGGCGCACCTACAATGAGCAGTTCTTC.

The J gene is TRBJ2-5, the V gene TRBV7-8; a weak D match, TRBD2 (6 bases). Trimming shortened V by 8 bases and J by 1 base, and 14 bases separated the two germline ends. Germline CDR1 is SGHVS and CDR2 is FQNEAQ. The CDR3 has 14 residues. DNA of the CDR3: TGTGCCAGCGGTCCACGGGGGATCCAAGAGACCCAGTACTTC. It encodes CASGPRGIQETQYF.

By share of the sample, this clone is large. J is TRBJ1-5 and V is TRBV28, with 8 bases that match TRBD1. The germline V gene has CDR1 MDHEN and CDR2 SYDVKM. The CDR3 loop spans 13 amino acids. The CDR3 spells CTAGGWSNQPQHF. CDR3 sequence (DNA): TGTACCGCAGGGGGCTGGAGCAATCAGCCCCAGCATTTT.

The J gene is TRBJ2-3, the V gene TRBV30, with D perhaps being TRBD1 or TRBD2 (5 bases each). The CDR3 spans 16 residues. Between the trimmed V and J ends, which lost 3 bases and 3 bases, there was a span of 19 bases. Germline V gene data show CDR1 as GTSNPN and CDR2 as SVGIG (reference sequence). In DNA, the CDR3 is TGTGCCTGGAGGCCCAGGGACGGCAGACGGACAGATACGCAGTATTTT. It codes for CAWRPRDGRRTDTQYF.

This clone was recorded a few times. The chain joins TRBV7-2 to TRBJ2-2, with D tentatively TRBD2 (7 bases). Trimming stripped 3 bases from V and 3 bases from J, with 11 bases between. The CDR3 is 15 residues long. CDR1 and CDR2 (germline): SGHTA, FQGNSA. CDR3 nucleotide sequence: TGTGCCAGCAGCTTGGGGGGGCCCTACACCGGGGAGCTGTTTTTT. Amino acid sequence: CASSLGGPYTGELFF.

V is TRBV11-2 and J is TRBJ1-1, with TRBD1 identical over 8 bases. Germline V gene lookup returns CDR1 SGHAT and CDR2 FQNNGV. CDR3 length: 15 residues. V shed 5 bases, J shed 4 bases, and the junction held 9 bases outside the gene matches. CDR3 in amino acids: CASSATGDGTTEAFF. The CDR3 nucleotides are TGTGCCAGCAGCGCGACAGGGGATGGTACCACTGAAGCTTTCTTT.

V usage is TRBV12-5 and J usage is TRBJ1-1; D remains unclear. Germline CDR1 LGHNT, CDR2 FRNRAP. With 6 bases removed from V and 2 bases from J, the gap between germline ends came to 10 bases. The CDR3 is 13 residues long. The CDR3 sequence: CASGATLNTEAFF. The DNA of the CDR3 is TGTGCTAGTGGGGCGACACTCAACACTGAAGCTTTCTTT.

The chain carries TRBV9 and TRBJ2-2; D might be TRBD2 (5 bases). The CDR3 is made up of 13 amino acids. Trimming pared 5 bases from V and 2 bases from J, leaving 7 bases between. From germline, CDR1 is SGDLS and CDR2 YYNGEE. The CDR3 spells CASRRANTGELFF. The CDR3 bases are TGTGCCAGCAGGCGGGCCAACACCGGGGAGCTGTTTTTT.

The V and J genes are TRBV5-4 and TRBJ1-2; TRBD1 agrees at 7 bases. V lost 0 bases, J lost 2 bases, and 4 bases stayed unmatched. This CDR3 is built from 15 residues. Germline CDR1 SGHNT, CDR2 YYREEE (reference sequence). DNA for the CDR3: TGTGCCAGCAGCTTGGGGTCGGGACAGAACTATGGCTACACCTTC. The encoded protein is CASSLGSGQNYGYTF. Together with reference TRBV5-4 and TRBJ1-2, the CDR3 gives the full variable domain: ETGVTQSPTHLIKTRGQQVTLRCSSQSGHNTVSWYQQALGQGPQFIFQYYREEENGRGNFPPRFSGLQFPNYSSELNVNALELDDSALYLCASSLGSGQNYGYTFGSGTRLTVV.

This chain links TRBV6-5 with TRBJ2-7; 8 bases match TRBD1. Germline trimming cut 2 bases from V and 3 bases from J; bases unmatched to any gene: 6. The CDR3 runs 15 residues. Germline CDR1 is MNHEY and CDR2 is SVGAGI. CDR3 coding DNA: TGTGCCAGCAGTTACCCCGGACAGGGTTTCTACGAGCAGTACTTC. It is translated as CASSYPGQGFYEQYF.

The V call is TRBV28, the J call TRBJ1-5; the D gene is possibly TRBD1 (6 bases). Germline V gives CDR1 MDHEN, CDR2 SYDVKM. This CDR3 is 14 amino acids long. V lost 10 bases and J lost 1, with 14 bases in between. This chain's CDR3 is CATYRQGSNQPQHF. The CDR3 DNA reads TGTGCCACCTACCGTCAGGGGAGCAATCAGCCCCAGCATTTT.

The rearrangement joins TRBV4-1 to TRBJ1-5; 9 positions match TRBD1. The junction had 8 bases not matched to a gene; V was cut back by 3 bases and J by 5 bases. The CDR3 totals 16 residues. Germline V gene data show CDR1 as MGHRA and CDR2 as YSYEKL. The CDR3 here is CASSQVTGGIYQPQHF. The CDR3, as DNA: TGCGCCAGCAGCCAGGTAACAGGGGGCATATATCAGCCCCAGCATTTT.

This clone was recorded a few times. This rearrangement joins TRBV5-4 to TRBJ2-1; D remains unclear. V was cut by 0 bases and J by 8 bases, with 9 bases left in between. This CDR3 is built from 13 residues. CDR1 is SGHNT, CDR2 YYREEE, per germline (reference sequence). In nucleotides, the CDR3 is TGTGCCAGCAGCTTGGAGGCTTCTGATGAGCAGTTCTTC. Translating gives CASSLEASDEQFF.

V is TRBV14 and J is TRBJ2-2; D gene uncertain. The CDR3 sequence is 13 residues long. Germline CDR1 SGHDN, CDR2 FVKESK. The germline V and J ends were trimmed by 0 bases and 3 bases, with 2 bases remaining between them. Here the CDR3 DNA reads TGTGCCAGCAGCCAAGAACACACCGGGGAGCTGTTTTTT. Amino acids: CASSQEHTGELFF. Based on the CDR3 plus reference TRBV14 and TRBJ2-2, the full variable domain is EAGVTQFPSHSVIEKGQTVTLRCDPISGHDNLYWYRRVMGKEIKFLLHFVKESKQDESGMPNNRFLAERTGGTYSTLKVQPAELEDSGVYFCASSQEHTGELFFGEGSRLTVL.

The table lists this clone with a count of one. The J gene is TRBJ2-3, the V gene TRBV5-1; 12 bases map to TRBD2. Germline V gene sequence: CDR1 SGHRS, CDR2 YFSETQ. The CDR3 is 16 residues long. J was trimmed by 7 bases and V by 2 bases; bases with no gene match: 8. The DNA for the CDR3 is TGCGCCAGCAGCTTCACCGCGACTAGCGGGAGTTATACGCAGTATTTT. It is translated as CASSFTATSGSYTQYF. The full variable domain, rest sourced from reference TRBV5-1 and TRBJ2-3, is KAGVTQTPRYLIKTRGQQVTLSCSPISGHRSVSWYQQTPGQGLQFLFEYFSETQRNKGNFPGRFSGRQFSNSRSEMNVSTLELGDSALYLCASSFTATSGSYTQYFGPGTRLTVL.

The gene calls are TRBV11-2 and TRBJ1-2, with D possibly being TRBD1 (6 bases). In germline, CDR1 is SGHAT, CDR2 FQNNGV. With 1 base removed from V and 7 bases from J, the gap between germline ends came to 16 bases. The CDR3 has 15 residues. The CDR3 region has the DNA TGTGCCAGCAGCTTAGTTCTAGATGCACAGGGTGGCTACACCTTC. Residues: CASSLVLDAQGGYTF.

The chain uses TRBV6-7 and TRBJ2-7, with TRBD2 identical over 8 bases. TRBV6-7 is an open reading frame, and its role is uncertain. The ends lost 7 bases at V and 3 bases at J; junction bases unmatched: 11. This CDR3 is 15 amino acids long. The CDR3 reads CASNTEPGRGYEQYF. Here the CDR3 DNA reads TGTGCCAGCAACACCGAACCCGGGAGGGGCTACGAGCAGTACTTC.

The V and J genes are TRBV28 and TRBJ2-3; possibly TRBD1 for D (6 bases). Trimming left V 6 bases short and J 4 bases short, with 14 bases between. This CDR3 is 14 amino acids long. Germline V lookup: CDR1 MDHEN, CDR2 SYDVKM. The CDR3 nucleotides read TGTGCCAGCAGCACGGGACAAAACCCAGATACGCAGTATTTT. Its translation: CASSTGQNPDTQYF.